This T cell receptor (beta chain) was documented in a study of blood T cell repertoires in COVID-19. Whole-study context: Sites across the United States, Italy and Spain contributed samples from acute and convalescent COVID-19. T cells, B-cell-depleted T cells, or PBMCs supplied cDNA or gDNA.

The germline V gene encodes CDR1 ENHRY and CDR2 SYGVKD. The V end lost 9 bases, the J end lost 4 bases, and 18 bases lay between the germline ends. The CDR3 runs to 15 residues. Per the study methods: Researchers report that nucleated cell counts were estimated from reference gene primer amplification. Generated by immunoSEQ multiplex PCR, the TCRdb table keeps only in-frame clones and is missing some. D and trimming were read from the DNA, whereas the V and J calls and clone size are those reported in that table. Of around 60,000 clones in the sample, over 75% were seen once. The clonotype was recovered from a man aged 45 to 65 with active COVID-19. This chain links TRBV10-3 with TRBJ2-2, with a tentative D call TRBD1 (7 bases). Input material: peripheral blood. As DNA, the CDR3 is TGTGCCATTAGTCGTACAGGGGAGGCCACCGGGGAGCTGTTTTTT. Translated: CAISRTGEATGELFF.